Shown below are 7 T cell receptor beta chains from a single sample sequenced in a study of vaccination effects on CD4 cells after COVID-19 (dated 2022 in TCRdb). After approximately 11 days of culture, CD4+ T cells were isolated with the EasySep CD4+ T cell isolation kit. Two doses of either the BNT162b2 or the mRNA-1273 mRNA SARS-CoV-2 vaccine were administered to participants. The antigens for these receptors are not known. The library came from the immunoSEQ multiplex PCR assay. The table was pulled from immuneACCESS by TCRdb, which kept in-frame rearrangements only. Such tables lose some clones; where checked, under half of the loss comes from unresolved V genes, and the rest has no known cause. Across this sample there are some 40,000 clones, with around two thirds seen only once. 6% to 8.5% of the sample is in the top ten clones. The sample was CD4+ T cells from PBMCs cultured without peptide, taken after COVID-19 vaccination. These receptors originate from a human donor who received a COVID-19 vaccine.

The genes are TRBV6-5 and TRBJ1-2; no clear D. The CDR3 covers 14 residues. The V and J ends lost 5 bases and 2 bases respectively, with 12 bases between them. Per germline, CDR1 MNHEY and CDR2 SVGAGI. CDR3 coding DNA: TGTGCCAGCAGTCCCTCAAGTTTCAACTATGGCTACACCTTC. Translated, it gives CASSPSSFNYGYTF.

CDR3 amino acids: CAISELPGAYEQYF. CDR3 coding DNA: TGTGCCATCAGTGAACTTCCGGGGGCCTACGAGCAGTACTTC. The chain carries TRBV10-3 and TRBJ2-7, with D possibly matching TRBD2 (6 bases). The CDR3 has 14 amino acids. Germline V gives CDR1 ENHRY, CDR2 SYGVKD. Trimming took off 3 bases at V and 2 bases at J, with 11 bases between the two ends.

The genes are TRBV5-1 and TRBJ2-3, with TRBD2 matching over 10 bases. This CDR3 is built from 18 residues. Germline V gives CDR1 SGHRS, CDR2 YFSETQ. V lost 1 base and J lost 2; bases outside the gene matches: 10. The CDR3 sequence is CASSLSASGGFTTDTQYF. CDR3 DNA: TGCGCCAGCAGCTTGTCGGCTAGCGGGGGATTCACCACAGATACGCAGTATTTT.

V gene TRBV2 combines with J gene TRBJ1-5; TRBD1 agrees at 10 bases. From germline, CDR1 is SNHLY and CDR2 FYNNEI. Trimming removed 8 bases from V and 6 bases from J; junction bases left unmatched: 7. This CDR3 is 14 amino acids long. CDR3 DNA sequence: TGTGCCAGCGGGGGACAGGGGTTGGGTCAGCCCCAGCATTTT. This gives the protein CASGGQGLGQPQHF.

The chain carries TRBV30 and TRBJ1-2, with a tentative D call TRBD1 (6 bases). Germline V gene data show CDR1 as GTSNPN and CDR2 as SVGIG (reference sequence). The V gene lost 5 bases and the J gene lost 12 bases, with 19 bases spanning the gap. The CDR3 runs to 12 residues. CDR3 DNA sequence: TGTGCCTGGGGGAACGGACAGCGGGGCCACACCTTC. It is translated as CAWGNGQRGHTF. Variable domain in full (rest from reference TRBV30 and TRBJ1-2): SQTIHQWPATLVQPVGSPLSLECTVEGTSNPNLYWYRQAAGRGLQLLFYSVGIGQISSEVPQNLSASRPQDRQFILSSKKLLLSDSGFYLCAWGNGQRGHTFGSGTRLTVV.

The CDR3 DNA follows: TGTGCCAGCCGGCGGGGGTCGGGCAACTATGGCTACACCTTC. It encodes CASRRGSGNYGYTF. V and J are TRBV6-5 and TRBJ1-2; a possible D gene is TRBD1 (5 bases). CDR1 MNHEY and CDR2 SVGAGI come from the germline V gene. The CDR3 covers 14 residues. V was shortened by 8 bases and J by 2 bases, with 15 bases between the two germline ends.

Regarding this clone: Relative to the germline gene, one junction end is altered; a read error may explain this. The V and J genes are TRBV7-7 and TRBJ1-2; possibly TRBD1 for D (6 bases). The CDR3 has 13 residues. Germline loops: CDR1 SSHAT, CDR2 FNYEAQ (reference sequence). CDR3 amino acids: CASSRQRGGMKNF. In DNA form, the CDR3 reads TGTGCCAGCAGCCGACAGAGGGGGGGGATGAAAAACTTC.